The 10 T cell receptor beta chains below were found in one sample sequenced in a study of blood T cell repertoires in COVID-19. Using immunoSEQ multiplex PCR, the repertoire was profiled, and TCRdb retains in-frame clones only, with some absent. This table holds around 150,000 clones, 86% found once. Sequencing was carried out using peripheral blood. These receptors were taken from a man between 18 and 29 years old with acute or convalescent COVID-19.

The CDR3, as DNA: TGTGCCAGCAGTGAAGCTCGGACAGGCCGGCTAAGGACTGAAGCTTTCTTT. Its translation is CASSEARTGRLRTEAFF. The rearrangement uses TRBV6-1 and TRBJ1-1, with 7 bases fitting TRBD1. After removal of 0 bases from V and 5 bases from J, the junction contained 12 bases not matched to a gene. The CDR3 is 17 amino acids. CDR1 and CDR2 from the germline V gene are MNHNS and SASEGT.

V is TRBV7-9 and J is TRBJ1-6; possibly TRBD1 for D (6 bases). With 3 bases removed from V and 0 bases from J, the gap between germline ends came to 12 bases. The length of the CDR3 is 17 residues. Per the germline V gene, CDR1 is SEHNR and CDR2 is FQNEAQ (reference sequence). CDR3 amino acids: CASSFHRASSYNSPLHF. CDR3 sequence (DNA): TGTGCCAGCAGCTTTCACAGGGCCAGCTCCTATAATTCACCCCTCCACTTT.

The CDR3 loop is CASSSGGSYNEQFF. The CDR3 nucleotides read TGTGCCAGCAGTTCAGGGGGCTCCTACAATGAGCAGTTCTTC. This chain connects TRBV6-6 to TRBJ2-1, with 7 nucleotides matching TRBD1. The CDR3 sequence is 14 residues long. Germline CDR1 and CDR2: MNHNY and SVGAGI (reference sequence). Trimming removed 4 bases from V and 0 bases from J; junction bases left unmatched: 0.

The chain combines TRBV7-2 with TRBJ1-1; possibly TRBD1 for D (6 bases). The CDR3 length is 15 residues. Germline loops: CDR1 SGHTA, CDR2 FQGNSA. Trimming removed 5 bases from V and 1 base from J, with 14 bases in between. The DNA for the CDR3 is TGTGCCAGCAGCCCGGACAGACTCTCGAACACTGAAGCTTTCTTT. Translation: CASSPDRLSNTEAFF.

The chain recombines TRBV14 with TRBJ2-5, with 12 positions matching TRBD2. The junction had 7 bases not matched to a gene; V was cut back by 4 bases and J by 4 bases. CDR1 and CDR2 (germline): SGHDN, FVKESK. This CDR3 is 16 amino acids long. DNA for the CDR3: TGTGCCAGCAGCCTTTTGGGACTAGCGGGCGGAGAGACCCAGTACTTC. Translating it yields CASSLLGLAGGETQYF.

The chain couples TRBV18 to TRBJ2-7; D is undetermined. The CDR3 spans 14 residues. The V end lost 3 bases, the J end lost 0 bases, and 9 bases lay between the germline ends. CDR1 and CDR2 from the germline V gene are KGHSH and LQKENI. The DNA for the CDR3 is TGTGCCAGCTCACCCGGGTCAAGCTCCTACGAGCAGTACGTC. It codes for CASSPGSSSYEQYV.

In its sample, this clone was seen a few times. This rearrangement joins TRBV18 to TRBJ2-5; 9 bases line up with TRBD1. The trim removed 3 bases at V and 3 bases at J, leaving 5 bases unmatched. This CDR3 contains 15 residues. CDR1 is KGHSH, CDR2 LQKENI, per germline. CDR3 sequence: CASSPWDRVEETQYF. The DNA for the CDR3 is TGTGCCAGCTCACCGTGGGACAGGGTCGAAGAGACCCAGTACTTC. The full variable domain, its missing parts supplied by reference TRBV18 and TRBJ2-5, is NAGVMQNPRHLVRRRGQEARLRCSPMKGHSHVYWYRQLPEEGLKFMVYLQKENIIDESGMPKERFSAEFPKEGPSILRIQQVVRGDSAAYFCASSPWDRVEETQYFGPGTRLLVL.

V usage is TRBV3-1 (or the pseudogene TRBV3-2) and J usage is TRBJ2-5; D perhaps matches TRBD1 (6 bases). From germline, CDR1 is LGHDT and CDR2 YNNKEL (reference sequence). Trimming cost V 7 bases and J 2 bases, with 17 bases left between them. This CDR3 contains 15 residues. The CDR3 DNA follows: TGTGCCAGCACTCTTGGGGGACACGGGCAAGAGACCCAGTACTTC. It specifies CASTLGGHGQETQYF.

The chain carries TRBV7-9 and TRBJ2-6, with unresolved D. V was shortened by 6 bases and J by 0 bases, with 9 bases between the two germline ends. This CDR3 has 15 residues. Germline CDR1 is SEHNR and CDR2 is FQNEAQ (reference sequence). The CDR3: CASSSTVSGANVLTF. The CDR3 DNA is TGTGCCAGCAGTTCTACAGTCTCTGGGGCCAACGTCCTGACTTTC.

The chain uses TRBV2 and TRBJ2-3, with 9 bases lining up with TRBD1. V shed 6 bases, J shed 1 base, and the junction held 5 bases outside the gene matches. CDR1 is SNHLY, CDR2 FYNNEI, per germline. This CDR3 comprises 15 residues. CDR3 DNA sequence: TGTGCCAGCAGCACAGGGGGCGATCGCACAGATACGCAGTATTTT. Protein: CASSTGGDRTDTQYF.